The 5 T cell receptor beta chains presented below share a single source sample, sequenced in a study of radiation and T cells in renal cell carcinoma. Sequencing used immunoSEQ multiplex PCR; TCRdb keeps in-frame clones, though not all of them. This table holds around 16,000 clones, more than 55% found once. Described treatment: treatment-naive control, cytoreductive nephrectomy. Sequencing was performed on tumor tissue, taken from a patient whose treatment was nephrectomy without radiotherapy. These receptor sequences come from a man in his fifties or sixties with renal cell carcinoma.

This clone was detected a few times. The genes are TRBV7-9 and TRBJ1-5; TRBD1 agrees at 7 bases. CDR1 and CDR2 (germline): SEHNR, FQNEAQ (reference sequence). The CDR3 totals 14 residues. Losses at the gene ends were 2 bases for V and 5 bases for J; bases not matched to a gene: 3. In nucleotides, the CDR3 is TGTGCCAGCAGCTTAAGGGACAGATATCAGCCCCAGCATTTT. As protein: CASSLRDRYQPQHF.

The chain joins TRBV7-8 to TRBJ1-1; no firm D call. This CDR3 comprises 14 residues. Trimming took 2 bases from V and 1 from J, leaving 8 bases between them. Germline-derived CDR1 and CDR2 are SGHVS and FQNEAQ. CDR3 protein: CASSLSEKNTEAFF. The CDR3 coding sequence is TGTGCCAGCAGCTTAAGCGAGAAGAACACTGAAGCTTTCTTT.

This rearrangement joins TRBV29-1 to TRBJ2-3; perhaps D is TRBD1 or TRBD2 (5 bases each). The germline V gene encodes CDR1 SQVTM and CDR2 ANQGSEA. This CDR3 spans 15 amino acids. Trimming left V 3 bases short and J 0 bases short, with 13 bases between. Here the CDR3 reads CSVDSGAPSTDTQYF. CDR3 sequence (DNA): TGCAGCGTTGACTCCGGGGCTCCTAGCACAGATACGCAGTATTTT.

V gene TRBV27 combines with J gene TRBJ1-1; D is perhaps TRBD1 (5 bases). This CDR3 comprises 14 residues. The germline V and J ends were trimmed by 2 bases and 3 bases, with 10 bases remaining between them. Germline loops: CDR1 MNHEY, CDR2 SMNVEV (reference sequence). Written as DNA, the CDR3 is TGTGCCAGCAGTTTAAACGCAGGGCACACTGAAGCTTTCTTT. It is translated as CASSLNAGHTEAFF.

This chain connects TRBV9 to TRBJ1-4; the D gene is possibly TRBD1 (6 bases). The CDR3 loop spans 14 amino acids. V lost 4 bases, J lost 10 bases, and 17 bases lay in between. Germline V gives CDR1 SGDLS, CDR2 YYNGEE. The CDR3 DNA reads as TGTGCCAGCAGCCCTGACAGGAAGCCGGGAAAACTGTTTTTT. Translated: CASSPDRKPGKLFF. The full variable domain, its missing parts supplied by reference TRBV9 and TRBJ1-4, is DSGVTQTPKHLITATGQRVTLRCSPRSGDLSVYWYQQSLDQGLQFLIQYYNGEERAKGNILERFSAQQFPDLHSELNLSSLELGDSALYFCASSPDRKPGKLFFGSGTQLSVL.